This passage covers 20 T cell receptor beta chains from one sample sequenced in a study of blood T cell repertoires in COVID-19. Method: immunoSEQ multiplex PCR; TCRdb's copy keeps in-frame clones and lacks some. The table has 200,000 to 250,000 clones, about 86% seen once; the top ten hold approximately 3%. Specimen: PBMCs or T cells enriched from blood (not recorded which). The receptors were gathered from a woman aged 45 to 65 in a cohort exposed to, infected with or recovered from COVID-19 (not recorded which).

This rearrangement joins TRBV6-2 or TRBV6-3 to TRBJ2-1, with 10 positions matching TRBD2. Per the germline V gene, CDR1 is MNHEY and CDR2 is SVGEGT. CDR3 length: 15 amino acids. Trimming removed 5 bases from V and 5 bases from J; junction bases left unmatched: 6. The CDR3 DNA reads TGTGCCAGCAGTGCCCTAGCGGGGGCGAACAATGAGCAGTTCTTC. Protein: CASSALAGANNEQFF.

The chain couples TRBV5-1 to TRBJ1-6; D not resolved. The germline gives CDR1 SGHRS, CDR2 YFSETQ. V was trimmed by 5 bases and J by 10 bases, leaving 13 bases between them. This CDR3 has 13 amino acids. The CDR3 sequence is CASRPQDSSPLHF. The CDR3 nucleotides are TGCGCCAGCAGACCCCAGGACTCGTCACCCCTCCACTTT.

This chain links TRBV10-3 with TRBJ2-3; TRBD1 aligns across 8 bases. The CDR3 consists of 13 residues. Germline loops: CDR1 ENHRY, CDR2 SYGVKD. Trimming removed 4 bases from V and 10 bases from J; junction bases left unmatched: 7. The CDR3 region is CAISATGAESQYF. CDR3 nucleotides: TGTGCCATCAGTGCGACAGGGGCTGAATCGCAGTATTTT.

The chain links TRBV2 to TRBJ2-2, with a possible D match to TRBD1 (5 bases). V lost 6 bases and J lost 0, with 11 bases in between. The CDR3 contains 15 residues. CDR1 and CDR2 (germline): SNHLY, FYNNEI. The CDR3 region has the DNA TGTGCCAGCAGGAAGACAGACGCGAACACCGGGGAGCTGTTTTTT. This sequence encodes CASRKTDANTGELFF. The full variable domain, rest sourced from reference TRBV2 and TRBJ2-2, is EPEVTQTPSHQVTQMGQEVILRCVPISNHLYFYWYRQILGQKVEFLVSFYNNEISEKSEIFDDQFSVERPDGSNFTLKIRSTKLEDSAMYFCASRKTDANTGELFFGEGSRLTVL.

The chain links TRBV7-2 to TRBJ2-3; 8 bases agree with TRBD2. Trimming at V came to 7 bases and at J to 0 bases, leaving 12 bases not matched to a gene. Germline-derived CDR1 and CDR2 are SGHTA and FQGNSA. This CDR3 spans 17 amino acids. The CDR3 is CASTLRAAGDSTDTQYF. CDR3 DNA: TGTGCCAGCACTCTAAGAGCAGCGGGGGATAGCACAGATACGCAGTATTTT.

The chain joins TRBV5-1 to TRBJ2-1, with D possibly matching TRBD2 (6 bases). This CDR3 is built from 14 residues. The V end lost 4 bases, the J end lost 7 bases, and 15 bases lay between the germline ends. Per the germline V gene, CDR1 is SGHRS and CDR2 is YFSETQ. CDR3 sequence reads: CASSPGLPGNEQFF. The CDR3 bases are TGCGCCAGCAGCCCGGGACTCCCGGGGAATGAGCAGTTCTTC.

This clone showed up just a few times. The CDR3 reads CASSLFPEPLSGANVLTF. The CDR3 DNA reads as TGTGCCAGCAGCTTATTCCCAGAACCCCTCTCTGGGGCCAACGTCCTGACTTTC. This chain connects TRBV7-2 to TRBJ2-6; the D is unclear. Trimming took 2 bases from V and 0 from J, leaving 14 bases between them. Germline lookup yields CDR1 SGHTA and CDR2 FQGNSA. The CDR3 contains 18 residues.

The CDR3, as DNA: TGTGCCAGCAGCTTGTTTGGACTAGCGGACTCCTACGAGCAGTACTTC. Protein: CASSLFGLADSYEQYF. The chain links TRBV5-8 to TRBJ2-7; 10 bases align to TRBD2. CDR3 length: 16 residues. V was clipped by 1 base and J by 0 bases; unmatched bases: 4. CDR1 is SGHTS, CDR2 YDEGEE, per germline.

The gene calls are TRBV6-5 and TRBJ1-6, with 7 nucleotides matching TRBD1. Trimming removed 6 bases from V and 5 bases from J; junction bases left unmatched: 7. This CDR3 spans 15 amino acids. Per germline, CDR1 MNHEY and CDR2 SVGAGI. The CDR3 loop is CASRTGQQNNSPLHF. DNA for the CDR3: TGTGCCAGCAGGACGGGACAGCAAAATAATTCACCCCTCCACTTT.

This clone was detected only once. The chain couples TRBV28 to TRBJ1-1; 9 bases are a match to TRBD1. Germline lookup yields CDR1 MDHEN and CDR2 SYDVKM. This CDR3 region has 13 residues. J lost 8 bases, V lost 4 bases, and 5 bases had no gene match. DNA for the CDR3: TGTGCCAGCAGTTCAACAGGGGGCCGGGAAGCTTTCTTT. Translation gives CASSSTGGREAFF.

This clone was seen only once. This chain connects TRBV16 to TRBJ1-3; D call uncertain. The CDR3 covers 15 residues. V lost 0 bases and J lost 0, with 6 bases in between. The germline V gene encodes CDR1 KGHSY and CDR2 FQNENV. The CDR3 spells CASSQSRSSGNTIYF. For the CDR3, the DNA is TGTGCCAGCAGCCAATCGCGGTCCTCTGGAAACACCATATATTTT.

This chain uses TRBV6-6 with TRBJ1-4; 9 bases fit TRBD1. The CDR3 contains 14 residues. Trimming removed 5 bases from V and 8 bases from J; junction bases left unmatched: 6. Germline CDR1 is MNHNY and CDR2 is SVGAGI (reference sequence). CDR3 nucleotides: TGTGCCAGCAGTAAACAGGGGGCAGGGGAAAAACTGTTTTTT. Its translation: CASSKQGAGEKLFF.

The chain is built from TRBV27 and TRBJ1-5; D gene uncertain. The germline V and J ends were trimmed by 4 bases and 3 bases, with 4 bases remaining between them. The CDR3 contains 12 residues. Looked up from germline, CDR1 is MNHEY and CDR2 is SMNVEV (reference sequence). CDR3 DNA sequence: TGTGCCAGCAGTTCAATCAATCAGCCCCAGCATTTT. It codes for CASSSINQPQHF.

This chain uses TRBV2 with TRBJ1-6; 8 nucleotides match TRBD1. Germline CDR1 is SNHLY and CDR2 is FYNNEI. The CDR3 is 13 residues long. Trimming took 10 bases from V and 9 from J; bases not matched to a gene: 8. As DNA, the CDR3 is TGTGCCATCGTGGGACAGGAAGGTTCACCCCTCCACTTT. This translates into CAIVGQEGSPLHF.

CDR3 DNA sequence: TGTGCCAGCAGCCAACAACGCGGGAGCCCACTCCACTTT. Protein product: CASSQQRGSPLHF. This sequence joins TRBV3-1 (or the pseudogene TRBV3-2) and TRBJ1-6; D gene unclear. The CDR3 length is 13 residues. Germline values: CDR1 LGHDT, CDR2 YNNKEL (reference sequence). V was trimmed by 2 bases and J by 16 bases, leaving 15 bases between them.

The V gene is TRBV7-2, the J gene TRBJ2-3, with TRBD2 as a possible D gene (5 bases). This CDR3 region has 14 residues. Germline V gives CDR1 SGHTA, CDR2 FQGNSA. V shed 5 bases and J shed 4 bases, with 13 bases lying between them. Here the CDR3 reads CASSQPLASDTQYF. The DNA of the CDR3 is TGTGCCAGCAGCCAGCCTTTAGCGTCAGATACGCAGTATTTT.

J is TRBJ2-1 and V is TRBV4-3; maybe TRBD2 (5 bases). V shed 4 bases and J shed 6 bases, with 13 bases lying between them. Germline V gene sequence: CDR1 LGHNA, CDR2 YSLEER. The CDR3 runs 14 residues. CDR3 coding DNA: TGCGCCAGCAGCCGTACTGACTATATCAATGAGCAGTTCTTC. This codes for CASSRTDYINEQFF.

The chain joins TRBV7-2 to TRBJ2-7, with no clear D. The V gene's germline CDR1 is SGHTA and CDR2 FQGNSA. V lost 1 base to trimming and J lost 6 bases, with 10 bases between them. The CDR3 spans 13 residues. CDR3 in DNA: TGTGCCAGCAGCTTAGAATATGACTCCGAGCAGTACTTC. This codes for CASSLEYDSEQYF.

The CDR3 loop is CASSQGAVKGSNEKLFF. For the CDR3, the DNA is TGTGCCAGCAGCCAAGGAGCGGTAAAGGGCTCAAATGAAAAACTGTTTTTT. The chain has TRBV4-2 and TRBJ1-4; D is uncertain. CDR3 length equals 17 residues. With 1 base removed from V and 5 bases from J, the gap between germline ends came to 17 bases. Germline V gene lookup returns CDR1 LGHNA and CDR2 YNFKEQ.

The chain carries TRBV11-2 and TRBJ2-5, with a weak D call TRBD2 (6 bases). The ends were cut back, 2 bases at V and 4 bases at J, with 14 bases in the middle. Germline values: CDR1 SGHAT, CDR2 FQNNGV. The CDR3 sequence is 15 residues long. In DNA, the CDR3 is TGTGCCAGCAGCTTATGGCAGGGAGGAGGAGAGACCCAGTACTTC. This encodes CASSLWQGGGETQYF.